This T cell receptor beta chain was documented in a study of PD-L1 blockade in urothelial cancer. Overall study context: Blood analyses occurred 3 weeks (second dose) and 6 weeks post treatment start.

The data were produced by immunoSEQ multiplex PCR, yet TCRdb's version contains in-frame clones alone and is incomplete. The table lists 70,000 or so clones, approximately 87% of them singletons, with approximately 4.5% in the top ten. The ends were cut back, 6 bases at V and 1 base at J, with 12 bases in the middle. The germline CDR1 and CDR2 sequences are MNHEY and SMNVEV (reference sequence). The CDR3 is 15 amino acids. Time point denoted: pretreatment peripheral blood. The sequences come from PBMCs, collected around atezolizumab (anti-PD-L1) treatment. The V call is TRBV27, the J call TRBJ1-4, with a weak D call TRBD1 (6 bases). This receptor was obtained from a man between 65 and 79 years old with urothelial cancer. CDR3 DNA: TGTGCCAGCAGCCCCCAGGGGAGAACTAATGAAAAACTGTTTTTT. Its protein is CASSPQGRTNEKLFF.